The clone carrying this TCR beta chain was seen a handful of times. TCRdb itself ran the 5' RACE reads through MiXCR, one entry per CDR3 protein. The profile shows 400,000 to 650,000 distinct CDR3 sequences, 22% of them singletons. This sample is part of a study of identical twins. A further study also used this sample, focusing on T cells expressing NK-cell markers.

The TCR sequence derives from a woman younger than 30 in good health. Sequencing input: CD4+ T cells sorted from blood.

The CDR3 is CASSQDLLRGHIYGYTF. The CDR3 nucleotides are TGCGCCAGCAGCCAAGATCTCTTAAGGGGACACATCTATGGCTACACCTTC. The chain joins TRBV4-3 to TRBJ1-2, with D possibly matching TRBD1 (6 bases). The germline gives CDR1 LGHNA, CDR2 YSLEER. The CDR3 length is 17 residues. The V and J ends lost 0 bases and 4 bases respectively, with 18 bases between them.